The T cell receptor beta chain under discussion was sequenced for a study of T-cell reconstitution after alpha-beta-depleted transplantation in children. The germline CDR1 and CDR2 sequences are SEHNR and FQNEAQ (reference sequence). Between the trimmed V and J ends, which lost 4 bases and 9 bases, there was a span of 16 bases. CDR3 size: 14 residues. Unique molecular identifiers tagged the TCRbeta library. TCRdb used MiXCR to reprocess the PCR reads, holding one entry per CDR3 protein. The repertoire holds 670,000 or so distinct CDR3 sequences, with around 12% as singletons. This clonotype has a count of ten or more.

The sample in question was PBMCs, obtained before TCRalphabeta/CD19-depleted stem cell transplant. The source is a girl aged 2 to 9 with congenital amegakaryocytic thrombocytopenia, due to receive a stem cell transplant. The chain has TRBV7-9 and TRBJ2-1; possibly TRBD2 for D (6 bases). The CDR3 DNA sequence: TGTGCCAGCAGCTCCCTAGTACTAGCAGTTGAGCAGTTCTTC. Amino acid sequence: CASSSLVLAVEQFF.